According to its frequency, the clone carrying this T cell receptor beta chain is large. Antigen specificity is unknown. This sample was included in a study of T cell clusters in autoimmune cytopenias. Study-wide findings and caveats: TRB repertoire shifts in secondary cytopenia and chronic lymphocytic leukemia mostly reflected lymphoma, not autoimmunity.

Each sample's input was 250 ng genomic DNA, roughly 40,000 genome equivalents. TRB was amplified by touch-down multiplex PCR, primer pools A and B combined. With the multiplex PCR reads reprocessed, TCRdb shows one record per CDR3 protein and no DNA. This repertoire includes several hundred distinct CDR3 sequences. CDR1 is LNHDA and CDR2 is SQIVND in the germline V gene (reference sequence). This CDR3 region has 13 residues. Sequencing was done on a sample of peripheral blood. The chain employs TRBV19 and TRBJ2-7; lacking DNA, the TRBD1 call made by TCRdb goes unchecked. The receptor was derived from a human donor with an autoimmune cytopenia or autoimmune hepatitis (not recorded which). The CDR3 loop is CASSLGQPGEQYF.